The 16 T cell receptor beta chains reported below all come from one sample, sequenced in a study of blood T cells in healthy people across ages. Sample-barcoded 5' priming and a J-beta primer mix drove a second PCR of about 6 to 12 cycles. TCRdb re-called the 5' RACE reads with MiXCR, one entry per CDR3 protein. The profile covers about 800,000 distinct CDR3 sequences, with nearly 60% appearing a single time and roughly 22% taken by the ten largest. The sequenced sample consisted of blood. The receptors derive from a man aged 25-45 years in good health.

Here the CDR3 DNA reads TGTGCCAGCAGCGCAGGACAGCGCCCTAACCGGCAGCATTTT. This translates into CASSAGQRPNRQHF. V usage is TRBV9 and J usage is TRBJ1-5; maybe TRBD1 (6 bases). Between the trimmed V and J ends, which lost 3 bases and 13 bases, there was a span of 20 bases. The CDR3 is 14 amino acids. Germline CDR1 reads SGDLS; CDR2 reads YYNGEE.

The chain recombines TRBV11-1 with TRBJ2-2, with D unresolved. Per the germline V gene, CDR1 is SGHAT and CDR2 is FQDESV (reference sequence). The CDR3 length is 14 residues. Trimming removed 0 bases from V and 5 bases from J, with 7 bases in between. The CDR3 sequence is CASSLADRTGELFF. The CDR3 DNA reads TGTGCCAGCAGCTTAGCCGACCGAACCGGGGAGCTGTTTTTT.

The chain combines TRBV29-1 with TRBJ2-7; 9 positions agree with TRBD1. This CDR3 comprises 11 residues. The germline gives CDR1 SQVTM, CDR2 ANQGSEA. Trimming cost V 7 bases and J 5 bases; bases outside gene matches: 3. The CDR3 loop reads CSADRGNEQYF. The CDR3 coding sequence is TGCAGCGCGGACAGGGGAAACGAGCAGTACTTC.

This CDR3 is CASSVEVFSNEQYF. CDR3 coding DNA: TGTGCCAGCAGCGTAGAGGTCTTCAGCAACGAGCAGTACTTC. The chain combines TRBV9 with TRBJ2-5; D gene unclear. The J call is in doubt because the DNA end fits TRBJ2-7 better. The CDR3 totals 14 residues. Per germline, CDR1 SGDLS and CDR2 YYNGEE.

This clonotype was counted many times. CDR3 sequence reads: CSARDYRDVQETQYF. Written as DNA, the CDR3 is TGCAGTGCTAGAGACTACAGGGATGTTCAAGAGACCCAGTACTTC. The chain joins TRBV20-1 to TRBJ2-5, with D possibly matching TRBD1 (6 bases). This CDR3 region has 15 residues. V lost 0 bases and J 2 bases, leaving 13 bases between the germline ends. Germline values: CDR1 DFQATT, CDR2 SNEGSKA (reference sequence).

In DNA form, the CDR3 reads TGCAGCGCCGACTCGGTGGGGGAGACCCAGTACTTC. Protein product: CSADSVGETQYF. The V and J genes are TRBV29-1 and TRBJ2-5; D ambiguous. Germline values: CDR1 SQVTM, CDR2 ANQGSEA. The CDR3 runs to 12 residues. V lost 7 bases to trimming and J lost 5 bases, with 14 bases between them.

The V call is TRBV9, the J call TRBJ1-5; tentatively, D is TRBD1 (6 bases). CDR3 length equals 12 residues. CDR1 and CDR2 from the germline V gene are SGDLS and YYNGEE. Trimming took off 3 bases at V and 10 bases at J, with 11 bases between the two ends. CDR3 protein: CASSGGGAPQHF. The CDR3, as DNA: TGTGCCAGCAGCGGGGGGGGGGCCCCCCAGCATTTT.

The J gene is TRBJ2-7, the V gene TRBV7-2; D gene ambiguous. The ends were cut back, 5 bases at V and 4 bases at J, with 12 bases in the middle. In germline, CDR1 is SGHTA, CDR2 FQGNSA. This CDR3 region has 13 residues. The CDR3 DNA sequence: TGTGCCAGCAGCCCGCATCCCGGGTACGAGCAGTACTTC. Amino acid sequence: CASSPHPGYEQYF.

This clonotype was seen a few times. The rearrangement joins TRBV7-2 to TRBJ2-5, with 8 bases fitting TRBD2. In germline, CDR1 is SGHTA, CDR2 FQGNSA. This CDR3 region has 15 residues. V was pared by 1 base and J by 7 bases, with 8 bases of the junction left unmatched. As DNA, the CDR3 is TGTGCCAGCAGCTTAGTAGCGGGACGCCAGAGGACCCAGTACTTC. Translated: CASSLVAGRQRTQYF.

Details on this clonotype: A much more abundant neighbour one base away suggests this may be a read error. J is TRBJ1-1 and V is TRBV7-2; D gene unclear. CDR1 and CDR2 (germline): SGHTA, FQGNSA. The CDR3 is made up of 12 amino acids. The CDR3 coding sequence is TGTGCCAGCAGCTTTTTGAACACTGGAGCTTTCTTT. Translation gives CASSFLNTGAFF.

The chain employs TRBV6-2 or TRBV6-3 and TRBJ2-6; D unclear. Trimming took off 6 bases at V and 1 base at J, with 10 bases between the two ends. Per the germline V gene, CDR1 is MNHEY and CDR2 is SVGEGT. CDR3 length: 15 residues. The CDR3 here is CASRQLGSGANVLTF. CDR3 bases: TGTGCCAGCAGACAGCTCGGTTCTGGGGCCAACGTCCTGACTTTC.

Written as DNA, the CDR3 is TGCGCCAGCAGCTTGGTTTTTCGCGGAAGCACAGATACGCAGTATTTT. Protein: CASSLVFRGSTDTQYF. This chain connects TRBV5-1 to TRBJ2-3; the D is unclear. From germline, CDR1 is SGHRS and CDR2 YFSETQ. The V gene lost 0 bases and the J gene lost 0 bases, with 11 bases spanning the gap. The CDR3 totals 16 residues.

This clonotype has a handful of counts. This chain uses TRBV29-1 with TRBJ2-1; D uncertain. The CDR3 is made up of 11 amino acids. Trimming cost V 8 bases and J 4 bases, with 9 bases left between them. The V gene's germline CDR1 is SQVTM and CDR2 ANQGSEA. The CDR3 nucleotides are TGCAGCCTTGCCCGTTACAATGAGCAGTTCTTC. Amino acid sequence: CSLARYNEQFF.

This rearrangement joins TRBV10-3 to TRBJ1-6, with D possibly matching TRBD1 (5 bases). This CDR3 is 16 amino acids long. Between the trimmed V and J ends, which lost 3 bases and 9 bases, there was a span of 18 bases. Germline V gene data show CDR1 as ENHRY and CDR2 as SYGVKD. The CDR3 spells CAISESIVRESSPLHF. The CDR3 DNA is TGTGCCATCAGTGAAAGTATCGTCAGGGAGAGTTCACCCCTCCACTTT.

In nucleotides, the CDR3 is TGTGCCAGCAGCCCCTCACAGAGACTCTCTGGGGCCAACGTCCTGACTTTC. Its translation is CASSPSQRLSGANVLTF. V and J are TRBV7-8 and TRBJ2-6; D is uncertain. CDR1 is SGHVS and CDR2 is FQNEAQ in the germline V gene. With 5 bases removed from V and 0 bases from J, the gap between germline ends came to 14 bases. This CDR3 comprises 17 residues. The variable domain in full, with the rest retrieved from reference TRBV7-8 and TRBJ2-6, is GAGVSQSPRYKVAKRGQDVALRCDPISGHVSLFWYQQALGQGPEFLTYFQNEAQLDKSGLPSDRFFAERPEGSVSTLKIQRTQQEDSAVYLCASSPSQRLSGANVLTFGAGSRLTVL.

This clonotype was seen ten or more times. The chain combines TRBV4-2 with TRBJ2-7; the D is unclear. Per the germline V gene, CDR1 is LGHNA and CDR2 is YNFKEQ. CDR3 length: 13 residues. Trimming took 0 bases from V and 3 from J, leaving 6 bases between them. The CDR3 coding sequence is TGTGCCAGCAGCCAAGATACCCTCTACGAGCAGTACTTC. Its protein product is CASSQDTLYEQYF.